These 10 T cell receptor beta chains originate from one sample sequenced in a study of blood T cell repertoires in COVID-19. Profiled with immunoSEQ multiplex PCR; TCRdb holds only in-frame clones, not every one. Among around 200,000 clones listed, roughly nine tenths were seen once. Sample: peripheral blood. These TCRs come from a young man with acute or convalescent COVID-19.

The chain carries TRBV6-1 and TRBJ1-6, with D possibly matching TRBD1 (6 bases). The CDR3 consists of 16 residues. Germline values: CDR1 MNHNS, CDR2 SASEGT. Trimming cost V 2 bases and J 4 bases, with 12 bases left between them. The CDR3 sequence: CASSEPAQGYNSPLHF. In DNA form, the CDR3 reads TGTGCCAGCAGTGAACCAGCACAGGGATATAATTCACCCCTCCACTTT.

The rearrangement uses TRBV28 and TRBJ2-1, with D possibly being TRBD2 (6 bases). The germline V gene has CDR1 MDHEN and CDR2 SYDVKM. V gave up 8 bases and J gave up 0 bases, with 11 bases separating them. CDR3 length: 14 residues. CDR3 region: CASRDSGSYNEQFF. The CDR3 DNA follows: TGTGCCAGCCGGGACTCCGGCTCCTACAATGAGCAGTTCTTC.

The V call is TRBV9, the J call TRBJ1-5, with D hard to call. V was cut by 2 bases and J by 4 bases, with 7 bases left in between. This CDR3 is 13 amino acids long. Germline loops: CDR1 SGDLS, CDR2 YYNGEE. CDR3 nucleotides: TGTGCCAGCAGCGTCACAGAGAATCAGCCCCAGCATTTT. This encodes CASSVTENQPQHF.

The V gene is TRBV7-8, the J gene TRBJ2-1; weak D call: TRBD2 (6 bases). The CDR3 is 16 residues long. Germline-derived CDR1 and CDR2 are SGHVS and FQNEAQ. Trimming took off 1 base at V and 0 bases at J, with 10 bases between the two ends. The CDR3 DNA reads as TGTGCCAGCAGCTTAGTTGGCGGGAACTCCTACAATGAGCAGTTCTTC. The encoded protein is CASSLVGGNSYNEQFF.

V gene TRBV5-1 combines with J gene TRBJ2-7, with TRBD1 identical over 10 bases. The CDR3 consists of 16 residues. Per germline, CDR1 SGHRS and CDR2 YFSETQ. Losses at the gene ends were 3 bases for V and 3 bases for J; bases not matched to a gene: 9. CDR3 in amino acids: CASSSTPGQGNYEQYF. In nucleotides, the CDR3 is TGCGCCAGCAGCTCAACTCCGGGACAGGGGAACTACGAGCAGTACTTC.

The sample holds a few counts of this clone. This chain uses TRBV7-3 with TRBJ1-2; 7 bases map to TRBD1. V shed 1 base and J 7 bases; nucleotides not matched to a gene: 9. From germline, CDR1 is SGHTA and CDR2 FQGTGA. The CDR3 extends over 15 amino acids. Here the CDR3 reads CASSLMTGQTGGYTF. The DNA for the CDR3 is TGTGCCAGCAGCTTAATGACAGGGCAGACTGGTGGCTACACCTTC.

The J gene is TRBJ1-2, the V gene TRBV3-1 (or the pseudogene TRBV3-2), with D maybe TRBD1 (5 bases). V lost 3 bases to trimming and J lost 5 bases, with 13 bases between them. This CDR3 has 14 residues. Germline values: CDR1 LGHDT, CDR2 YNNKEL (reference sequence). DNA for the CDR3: TGTGCCAGCAGCCATATAGGTCCAGGGTATGGCTACACCTTC. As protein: CASSHIGPGYGYTF.

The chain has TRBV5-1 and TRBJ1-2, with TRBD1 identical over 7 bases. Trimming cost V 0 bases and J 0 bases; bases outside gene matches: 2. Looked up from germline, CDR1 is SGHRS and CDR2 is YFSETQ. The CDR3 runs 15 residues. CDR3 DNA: TGCGCCAGCAGCTTGGGGGACAGCTCTAACTATGGCTACACCTTC. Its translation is CASSLGDSSNYGYTF.

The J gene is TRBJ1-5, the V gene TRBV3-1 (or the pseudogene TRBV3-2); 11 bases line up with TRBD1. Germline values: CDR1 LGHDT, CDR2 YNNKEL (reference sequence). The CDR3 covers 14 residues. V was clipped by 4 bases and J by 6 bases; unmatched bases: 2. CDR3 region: CASSPGTGGQPQHF. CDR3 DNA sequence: TGTGCCAGCAGCCCAGGGACAGGGGGTCAGCCCCAGCATTTT.

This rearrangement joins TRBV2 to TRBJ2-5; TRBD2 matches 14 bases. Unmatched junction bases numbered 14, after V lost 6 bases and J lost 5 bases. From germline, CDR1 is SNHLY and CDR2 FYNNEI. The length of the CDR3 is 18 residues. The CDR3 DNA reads TGTGCCAGCAGAAGTGGAGGACTAGCGGGAGGCCAAGGGGAGACCCAGTACTTC. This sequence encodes CASRSGGLAGGQGETQYF. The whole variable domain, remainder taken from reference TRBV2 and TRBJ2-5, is EPEVTQTPSHQVTQMGQEVILRCVPISNHLYFYWYRQILGQKVEFLVSFYNNEISEKSEIFDDQFSVERPDGSNFTLKIRSTKLEDSAMYFCASRSGGLAGGQGETQYFGPGTRLLVL.